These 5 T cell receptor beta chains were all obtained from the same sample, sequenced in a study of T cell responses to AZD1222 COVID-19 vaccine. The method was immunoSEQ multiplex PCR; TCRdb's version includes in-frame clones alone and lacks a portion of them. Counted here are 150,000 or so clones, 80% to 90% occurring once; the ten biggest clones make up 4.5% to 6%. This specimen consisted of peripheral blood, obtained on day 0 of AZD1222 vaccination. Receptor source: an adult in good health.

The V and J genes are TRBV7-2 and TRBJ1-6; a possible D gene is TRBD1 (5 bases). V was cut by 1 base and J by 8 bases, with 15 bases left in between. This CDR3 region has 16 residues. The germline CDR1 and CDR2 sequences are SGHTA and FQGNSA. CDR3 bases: TGTGCCAGCAGCTTAGAATCGGTCAGAGGGGATTCACCCCTCCACTTT. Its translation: CASSLESVRGDSPLHF. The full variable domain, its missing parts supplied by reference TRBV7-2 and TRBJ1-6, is GAGVSQSPSNKVTEKGKDVELRCDPISGHTALYWYRQSLGQGLEFLIYFQGNSAPDKSGLPSDRFSAERTGGSVSTLTIQRTQQEDSAVYLCASSLESVRGDSPLHFGNGTRLTVT.

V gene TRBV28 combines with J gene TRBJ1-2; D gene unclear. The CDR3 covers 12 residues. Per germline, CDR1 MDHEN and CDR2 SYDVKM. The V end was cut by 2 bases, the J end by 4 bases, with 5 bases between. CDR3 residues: CASSLKFYGYTF. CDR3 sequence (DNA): TGTGCCAGCAGTTTAAAATTCTATGGCTACACCTTC.

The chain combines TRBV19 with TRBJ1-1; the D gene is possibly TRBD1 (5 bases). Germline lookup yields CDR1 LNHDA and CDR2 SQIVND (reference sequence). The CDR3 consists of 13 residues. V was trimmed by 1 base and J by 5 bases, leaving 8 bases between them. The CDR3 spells CASSIAGRTEAFF. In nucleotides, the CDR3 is TGTGCCAGTAGTATAGCAGGGAGGACTGAAGCTTTCTTT.

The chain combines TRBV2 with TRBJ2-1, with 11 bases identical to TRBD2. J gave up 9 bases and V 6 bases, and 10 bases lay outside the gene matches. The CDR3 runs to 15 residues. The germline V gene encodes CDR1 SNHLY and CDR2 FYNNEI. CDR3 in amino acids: CASRSRTSGPGEQFF. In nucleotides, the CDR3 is TGTGCCAGCAGATCTAGGACTAGCGGGCCGGGTGAGCAGTTCTTC.

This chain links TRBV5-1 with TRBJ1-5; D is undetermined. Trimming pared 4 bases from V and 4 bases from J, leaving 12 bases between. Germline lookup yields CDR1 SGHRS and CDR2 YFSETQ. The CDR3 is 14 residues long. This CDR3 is CASSRAGMNQPQHF. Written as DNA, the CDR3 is TGCGCCAGCAGCCGAGCGGGGATGAATCAGCCCCAGCATTTT. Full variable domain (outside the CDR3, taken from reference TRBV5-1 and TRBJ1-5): KAGVTQTPRYLIKTRGQQVTLSCSPISGHRSVSWYQQTPGQGLQFLFEYFSETQRNKGNFPGRFSGRQFSNSRSEMNVSTLELGDSALYLCASSRAGMNQPQHFGDGTRLSIL.